One sample yielded the 21 T cell receptor beta chains listed below, sequenced in a study of blood T cell repertoires in COVID-19. This table comes from immunoSEQ multiplex PCR, and its TCRdb copy is limited to in-frame clones, with some not included. There are under 350,000 clones in the sample; roughly nine tenths occur only once, and about 2.6% lies in the top ten. Sequences were obtained from PBMCs or T cells enriched from blood (not recorded which). All receptors derive from a woman aged 18-29 years who had recovered from COVID-19.

The CDR3 DNA reads TGTGCCAGCAGCTTGTCTTACAGGGGGCTGGATTCGTCACCCCTCCACTTT. This gives the protein CASSLSYRGLDSSPLHF. J is TRBJ1-6 and V is TRBV5-6; TRBD1 aligns across 9 bases. CDR1 is SGHDT, CDR2 YYEEEE, per germline. The CDR3 is 17 residues long. The V gene end was trimmed by 1 base and the J gene end by 10 bases; junction bases not matched to a gene: 12. Filled out from reference TRBV5-6 and TRBJ1-6, the complete variable domain reads DAGVTQSPTHLIKTRGQQVTLRCSPKSGHDTVSWYQQALGQGPQFIFQYYEEEERQRGNFPDRFSGHQFPNYSSELNVNALLLGDSALYLCASSLSYRGLDSSPLHFGNGTRLTVT.

The chain carries TRBV7-6 and TRBJ1-4; D is unresolved. The CDR3 covers 13 residues. CDR1 and CDR2 (germline): SGHVS, FNYEAQ. The V gene lost 5 bases and the J gene lost 8 bases, with 12 bases spanning the gap. The CDR3 DNA reads as TGTGCCAGCAGCCGGATACGAGGGGAAAAACTGTTTTTT. This gives the protein CASSRIRGEKLFF.

The J gene is TRBJ2-1, the V gene TRBV10-1; 7 bases match TRBD1. J was trimmed by 6 bases and V by 6 bases; bases with no gene match: 11. CDR1 WNHNN and CDR2 SYGVQD come from the germline V gene (reference sequence). This CDR3 has 15 amino acids. The CDR3 DNA reads TGCGCCAGCAGCAAACCCGGGACAGCTGTCAATGAGCAGTTCTTC. Encoded protein: CASSKPGTAVNEQFF.

The genes are TRBV5-1 and TRBJ2-7; tentative D call: TRBD2 (6 bases). CDR1 SGHRS and CDR2 YFSETQ come from the germline V gene. This CDR3 has 16 amino acids. V was cut by 5 bases and J by 7 bases, with 25 bases left in between. CDR3 protein: CASSQALTAGVSEQYF. The CDR3 bases are TGCGCCAGCAGTCAGGCCTTAACAGCGGGTGTGTCAGAGCAGTACTTC.

This chain joins TRBV7-2 and TRBJ1-2, with a tentative D call TRBD1 (5 bases). Germline assignment: CDR1 SGHTA and CDR2 FQGNSA. The germline V and J ends were trimmed by 5 bases and 4 bases, with 17 bases remaining between them. The CDR3 runs 15 residues. Here the CDR3 DNA reads TGTGCCAGCAGCGGAGACAGCCTAACTCTCTATGGCTACACCTTC. It specifies CASSGDSLTLYGYTF.

V usage is TRBV7-2 and J usage is TRBJ2-7; the match to TRBD1 covers 8 bases. The germline CDR1 and CDR2 sequences are SGHTA and FQGNSA. The ends lost 3 bases at V and 6 bases at J; junction bases unmatched: 7. The length of the CDR3 is 14 residues. CDR3 in DNA: TGTGCCAGCAGCTTGGGACAGGCCCTTGCCGAGCAGTACTTC. Its translation: CASSLGQALAEQYF.

This clone was counted a few times. This chain joins TRBV4-3 and TRBJ1-1; 12 bases match TRBD1. Trimming cost V 4 bases and J 10 bases; bases outside gene matches: 10. From germline, CDR1 is LGHNA and CDR2 YSLEER. CDR3 length equals 15 residues. CDR3 DNA sequence: TGCGCCAGCAGCCGAATCGGGACAGGGGGCCTGGGAGCTTTCTTT. It encodes CASSRIGTGGLGAFF.

The chain recombines TRBV9 with TRBJ2-7; 8 bases match TRBD1. The CDR3 loop spans 13 amino acids. J gave up 7 bases and V 4 bases, and 7 bases lay outside the gene matches. The germline V gene encodes CDR1 SGDLS and CDR2 YYNGEE. CDR3 amino acids: CASSPGTGLEQYF. The CDR3 DNA is TGTGCCAGCAGCCCCGGGACAGGTCTAGAGCAGTACTTC.

The genes are TRBV11-2 and TRBJ1-6, with D possibly being TRBD1 (5 bases). Germline V gene lookup returns CDR1 SGHAT and CDR2 FQNNGV. This CDR3 region has 14 residues. V shed 0 bases and J shed 9 bases, with 9 bases lying between them. This CDR3 is CASSLDREGSPLHF. The CDR3 nucleotides are TGTGCCAGCAGCTTAGACAGGGAGGGTTCACCCCTCCACTTT. The full variable domain, with the rest looked up from reference TRBV11-2 and TRBJ1-6, is EAGVAQSPRYKIIEKRQSVAFWCNPISGHATLYWYQQILGQGPKLLIQFQNNGVVDDSQLPKDRFSAERLKGVDSTLKIQPAKLEDSAVYLCASSLDREGSPLHFGNGTRLTVT.

The rearrangement links TRBV5-1 to TRBJ2-7, with 11 nucleotides matching TRBD1. Trimming cost V 3 bases and J 5 bases; bases outside gene matches: 4. In germline, CDR1 is SGHRS, CDR2 YFSETQ. The CDR3 sequence is 14 residues long. CDR3 sequence: CASSWGQGVDEQYF. CDR3 in DNA: TGCGCCAGCAGCTGGGGACAGGGGGTGGACGAGCAGTACTTC.

The chain carries TRBV5-6 and TRBJ2-7; D unclear. Per the germline V gene, CDR1 is SGHDT and CDR2 is YYEEEE. With 0 bases removed from V and 4 bases from J, the gap between germline ends came to 8 bases. The length of the CDR3 is 13 residues. CDR3 region: CASSLGLEYEQYF. DNA for the CDR3: TGTGCCAGCAGCTTGGGGCTAGAGTACGAGCAGTACTTC. Full variable domain (remainder filled in from reference TRBV5-6 and TRBJ2-7): DAGVTQSPTHLIKTRGQQVTLRCSPKSGHDTVSWYQQALGQGPQFIFQYYEEEERQRGNFPDRFSGHQFPNYSSELNVNALLLGDSALYLCASSLGLEYEQYFGPGTRLTVT.

The chain links TRBV29-1 to TRBJ1-2, with D perhaps TRBD1 (5 bases). With 8 bases removed from V and 1 base from J, the gap between germline ends came to 14 bases. The CDR3 consists of 13 residues. In germline, CDR1 is SQVTM, CDR2 ANQGSEA. CDR3 amino acids: CSIRQSLNYGYTF. As DNA, the CDR3 is TGCAGCATAAGACAGTCTCTTAACTATGGCTACACCTTC.

A word on this clone: The same CDR3 arises from other DNA sequences in this sample as well. The chain links TRBV30 to TRBJ2-3; D is ambiguous. V lost 0 bases to trimming and J lost 6 bases, with 4 bases between them. From germline, CDR1 is GTSNPN and CDR2 SVGIG (reference sequence). This CDR3 region has 11 residues. This CDR3 reads CAWSVRDTQYF. The CDR3 DNA follows: TGTGCCTGGAGTGTACGGGATACGCAGTATTTT. Complete variable domain (other parts from reference TRBV30 and TRBJ2-3): SQTIHQWPATLVQPVGSPLSLECTVEGTSNPNLYWYRQAAGRGLQLLFYSVGIGQISSEVPQNLSASRPQDRQFILSSKKLLLSDSGFYLCAWSVRDTQYFGPGTRLTVL.

The rearrangement uses TRBV19 and TRBJ2-1, with D unclear. From germline, CDR1 is LNHDA and CDR2 SQIVND (reference sequence). V was clipped by 5 bases and J by 0 bases, with 14 bases between them. The CDR3 sequence is 16 residues long. For the CDR3, the DNA is TGTGCCAGTAGTTATGTTCTCAGAAACTCCTACAATGAGCAGTTCTTC. Its protein is CASSYVLRNSYNEQFF.

The chain employs TRBV30 and TRBJ2-2; the D gene is possibly TRBD2 (5 bases). V was clipped by 0 bases and J by 3 bases, with 11 bases between them. The CDR3 spans 15 residues. Per the germline V gene, CDR1 is GTSNPN and CDR2 is SVGIG (reference sequence). CDR3 sequence: CAWSVRGIHTGELFF. CDR3 sequence (DNA): TGTGCCTGGAGTGTACGAGGGATTCACACCGGGGAGCTGTTTTTT.

The V call is TRBV28, the J call TRBJ1-2, with 8 bases fitting TRBD1. The CDR3 extends over 14 amino acids. The germline V gene encodes CDR1 MDHEN and CDR2 SYDVKM. The J segment lost 5 bases and the V segment lost 3 bases, leaving 5 bases of the junction unmatched. The CDR3 sequence is CASSLGRGQYGYTF. Written as DNA, the CDR3 is TGTGCCAGCAGTTTGGGCAGGGGGCAATATGGCTACACCTTC.

The V and J genes are TRBV10-2 and TRBJ1-2; no reliable D call. Germline V CDR1 and CDR2: WSHSY, SAAADI. The CDR3 consists of 11 residues. Between the trimmed V and J ends, which lost 5 bases and 5 bases, there was a span of 6 bases. The CDR3 coding sequence is TGCGCCAGCAGTCAGGCTTATGGCTACACCTTC. This translates into CASSQAYGYTF.

The rearrangement uses TRBV9 and TRBJ2-7, with 10 bases aligning to TRBD2. CDR1 is SGDLS, CDR2 YYNGEE, per germline. V gave up 5 bases and J gave up 7 bases; unmatched junction bases: 12. The CDR3 runs 15 residues. The CDR3 is CASSRKSGGAEEQYF. For the CDR3, the DNA is TGTGCCAGCAGTAGAAAGAGCGGGGGGGCCGAAGAGCAGTACTTC.

CDR3 region: CASSQEGSNQPQHF. The CDR3 nucleotides read TGTGCCAGCAGCCAAGAGGGCAGCAATCAGCCCCAGCATTTT. The chain carries TRBV4-2 and TRBJ1-5, with D uncertain. Germline CDR1 is LGHNA and CDR2 is YNFKEQ. The V end lost 0 bases, the J end lost 1 base, and 4 bases lay between the germline ends. The CDR3 spans 14 residues.

CDR3 in DNA: TGTGCCAGCACAGCGGGAGGGCCAAACAATGAGCAGTTCTTC. It encodes CASTAGGPNNEQFF. This chain joins TRBV9 and TRBJ2-1; TRBD2 matches at 10 bases. After removal of 6 bases from V and 5 bases from J, the junction contained 5 bases not matched to a gene. In germline, CDR1 is SGDLS, CDR2 YYNGEE. This CDR3 comprises 14 residues.

The V call is TRBV11-3, the J call TRBJ2-1; TRBD2 matches 7 bases. The CDR3 is made up of 14 amino acids. V shed 4 bases, J shed 4 bases, and the junction held 4 bases outside the gene matches. Per germline, CDR1 SGHNT and CDR2 YENEEA. The CDR3 spells CASSSWRGYNEQFF. The CDR3 DNA sequence: TGTGCCAGCAGCTCATGGCGGGGGTACAATGAGCAGTTCTTC. Complete variable domain (other parts from reference TRBV11-3 and TRBJ2-1): EAGVVQSPRYKIIEKKQPVAFWCNPISGHNTLYWYLQNLGQGPELLIRYENEEAVDDSQLPKDRFSAERLKGVDSTLKIQPAELGDSAVYLCASSSWRGYNEQFFGPGTRLTVL.